This T cell receptor (beta chain) was captured in a study of blood T cell repertoires in COVID-19. For the study at large: PBMCs, B-cell-depleted T cells, or T cells provided the cDNA or gDNA that made up the material.

The CDR3 consists of 16 residues. The germline V gene encodes CDR1 SGHNT and CDR2 YYREEE (reference sequence). V shed 4 bases, J shed 9 bases, and the junction held 13 bases outside the gene matches. Some clones are missing from TCRdb's copy, which holds only in-frame ones; the method was immunoSEQ multiplex PCR. The data contain about 230,000 clones, around 78% of them singletons. The J gene is TRBJ1-6, the V gene TRBV5-4; 7 nucleotides line up with TRBD1. The sample comprised peripheral blood. The clonotype originates from a woman between 65 and 79 years old with active or convalescent COVID-19. The CDR3 sequence: CASSGRGGQMGSPLHF. The CDR3 DNA is TGTGCCAGCAGCGGTCGAGGGGGACAGATGGGTTCACCCCTCCACTTT.